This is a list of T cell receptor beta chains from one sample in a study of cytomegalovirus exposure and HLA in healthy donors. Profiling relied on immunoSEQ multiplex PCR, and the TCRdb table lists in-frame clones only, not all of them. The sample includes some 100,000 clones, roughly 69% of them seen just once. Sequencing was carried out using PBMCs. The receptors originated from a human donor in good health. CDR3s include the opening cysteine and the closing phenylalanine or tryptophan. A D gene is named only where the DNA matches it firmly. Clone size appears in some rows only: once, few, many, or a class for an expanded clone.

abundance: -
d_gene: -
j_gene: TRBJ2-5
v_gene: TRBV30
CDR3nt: TGTGCCTGGAGTGGCAGGGTAGGAGAGACCCAGTACTTC
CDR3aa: CAWSGRVGETQYF

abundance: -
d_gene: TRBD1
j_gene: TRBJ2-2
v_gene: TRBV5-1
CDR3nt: TGCGCCAGCCTATCCGGGACAGCTTTTAACACCGGGGAGCTGTTTTTT
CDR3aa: CASLSGTAFNTGELFF

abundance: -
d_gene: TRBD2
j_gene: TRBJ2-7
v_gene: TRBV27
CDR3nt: TGTGCCAGCAGTACCTTCGGGGGGGCCAACGAGCAGTACTTC
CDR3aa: CASSTFGGANEQYF

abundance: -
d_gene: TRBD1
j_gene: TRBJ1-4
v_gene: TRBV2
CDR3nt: TGTGCCAGCAGTCCGACAGGGGGCGGGGAAAAACTGTTTTTT
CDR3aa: CASSPTGGGEKLFF

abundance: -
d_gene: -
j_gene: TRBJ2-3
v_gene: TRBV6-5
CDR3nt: TGTGCCAGCAGTTCGGAGGCAGATACGCAGTATTTT
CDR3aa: CASSSEADTQYF

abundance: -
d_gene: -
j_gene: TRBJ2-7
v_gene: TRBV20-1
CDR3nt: TGCAGGCGGGCTCAGCAGTACTTC
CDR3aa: CRRAQQYF

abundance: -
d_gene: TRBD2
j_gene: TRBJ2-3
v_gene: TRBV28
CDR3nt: TGTGCCAGCAGTTTGTTTTGGTTTGCCGGGGGGGTTAGCACAGATACGCAGTATTTT
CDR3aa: CASSLFWFAGGVSTDTQYF

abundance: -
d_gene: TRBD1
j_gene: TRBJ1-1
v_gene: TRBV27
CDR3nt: TGTGCCAGCAGTTCACAAATCAGGGGGTACACTGAAGCTTTCTTT
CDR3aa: CASSSQIRGYTEAFF

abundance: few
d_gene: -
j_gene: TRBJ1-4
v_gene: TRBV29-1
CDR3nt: TGCAGCGTTGAAGCGCTTGGCCAAACGCTGTTTTTT
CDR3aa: CSVEALGQTLFF

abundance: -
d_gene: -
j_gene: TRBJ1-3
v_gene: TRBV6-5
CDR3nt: TGTGCCAGCAGTTCCGACAGGTCGACCGGAAACACCATATATTTT
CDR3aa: CASSSDRSTGNTIYF

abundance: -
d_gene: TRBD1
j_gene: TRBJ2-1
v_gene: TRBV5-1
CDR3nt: TGCGCCAGCAGGGGACAGGGGTTCTACAATGAGCAGTTCTTC
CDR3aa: CASRGQGFYNEQFF

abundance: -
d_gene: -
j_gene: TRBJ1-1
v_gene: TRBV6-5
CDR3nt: TGTGCCAGCAGACCCACTGGGGGGGAAACTGAAGCTTTCTTT
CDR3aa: CASRPTGGETEAFF

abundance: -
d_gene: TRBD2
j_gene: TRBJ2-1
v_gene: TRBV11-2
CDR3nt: TGTGCCAGCAGCTTAGGACTAGCGGGGCTGGATGAGCAGTTCTTC
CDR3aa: CASSLGLAGLDEQFF